These T cell receptor beta chains were read from a single sample in a study of shared clonotypes between healthy human individuals. Method: immunoSEQ multiplex PCR; TCRdb's copy keeps in-frame clones and lacks some. The profile shows 1.5 million to 2.5 million clones, approximately 95% of them singletons. What was sequenced was naive CD8+ T cells sorted from blood. The source of these receptors is a man between 18 and 35 years old in good health. The CDR3 runs from the conserved cysteine through the conserved F or W. A D gene is named only where the DNA matches it firmly. A clone size is listed for some rows: how often the clone was seen (once, few, many), or a class if it is expanded.

TRBV18	.	.	TRBJ2-7	TGTGCCAGCTCACCTCAGGACACCTCCTACGAGCAGTACTTC	CASSPQDTSYEQYF
TRBV5-4	few	.	TRBJ1-5	TGTGCCAGCAGCTTGGCGGGGAATCAGCCCCAGCATTTT	CASSLAGNQPQHF
TRBV7-3	.	TRBD2	TRBJ2-7	TGTGCCAGCAGCCCGCGACTAGCGGGGCACTCCTACGAGCAGTACTTC	CASSPRLAGHSYEQYF
TRBV5-5	.	.	TRBJ2-5	TGTGCCAGCAGCCCTCCCCCCACGGAGGGGGGCCTTATTCAAGAGACCCAGTACTTC	CASSPPPTEGGLIQETQYF
TRBV5-8	.	.	TRBJ2-7	TGTGCCAGCAATTGGAACTGGGCCTACGAGCAGTACTTC	CASNWNWAYEQYF
TRBV7-9	.	TRBD1	TRBJ2-7	TGTGCCAGCAGCTTCACAGGGGGGTTGACGTCTTACGAGCAGTACTTC	CASSFTGGLTSYEQYF
TRBV7-9	.	.	TRBJ1-4	TGTGCCAGCAGCTCCCCCCGAGGGGTCGGGGAAAAACTGTTTTTT	CASSSPRGVGEKLFF
TRBV6-5	.	.	TRBJ2-7	TGTGCCAGCAGTTACTCTGACTCCGGGGTGTACGAGCAGTACTTC	CASSYSDSGVYEQYF
TRBV27	.	.	TRBJ2-2	TGTGCCAGCAGTTCCTCCGTGACCGGGGAGCTGTTTTTT	CASSSSVTGELFF
TRBV27	.	.	TRBJ1-1	TGTGCCAGCAGTTTATGGGGGAACATGAACACTGAAGCTTTCTTT	CASSLWGNMNTEAFF
TRBV7-8	.	TRBD1	TRBJ1-2	TGTGCCAGCAGCTTAGTTTCCAGGCAGGGGGCGCTTGGCTACACCTTC	CASSLVSRQGALGYTF
TRBV27	.	.	TRBJ2-3	TGTGCCAGCAGTCCTCCCCTGAGTCCCCGTTTCACAGATACGCAGTATTTT	CASSPPLSPRFTDTQYF
TRBV4-1	.	.	TRBJ1-1	TGCGCCAGCAGCCAGGCTCAGGGTCGCACTGAAGCTTTCTTT	CASSQAQGRTEAFF
TRBV19	few	.	TRBJ2-7	TGTGCCAGTACCCCGGGGACCCTCTACGAGCAGTACTTC	CASTPGTLYEQYF
TRBV5-6	.	.	TRBJ1-5	TGTGCCAGCAGCTTAGGAGGGTATAGCAATCAGCCCCAGCATTTT	CASSLGGYSNQPQHF
TRBV27	.	TRBD2	TRBJ2-1	TGTGCCAGCAGTTTATCAGCGGGATTTGGGTTTAATGAGCAGTTCTTC	CASSLSAGFGFNEQFF
TRBV7-9	once	TRBD1	TRBJ2-3	TGTGCCAGCAGCCCGCACACTCCGGACAGGGAAATAGATACGCAGTATTTT	CASSPHTPDREIDTQYF
TRBV6-1	once	.	TRBJ1-1	TGTGCCAGCAGTGAAGAGTGGATATCGAACACTGAAGCTTTCTTT	CASSEEWISNTEAFF
TRBV27	.	TRBD1	TRBJ2-2	TGTGCCACCGGAGGGACAGGGAACACCGGGGAGCTGTTTTTT	CATGGTGNTGELFF
TRBV9	.	TRBD1	TRBJ2-3	TGTGCCAGCAGCGTAGGACAGGGATTGGTGACAGATACGCAGTATTTT	CASSVGQGLVTDTQYF
TRBV27	.	.	TRBJ1-2	TGTGCCAGCAGTACTTCTAACCTCGGGGCCAGGGGTGTGGGTAACTATGGCTACACCTTC	CASSTSNLGARGVGNYGYTF
TRBV16	.	.	TRBJ2-6	TGTGCCAGCAGCCAATGGACCGCTGCTATATCTGGGGCCAACGTCCTGACTTTC	CASSQWTAAISGANVLTF
TRBV4-1	.	TRBD1	TRBJ1-1	TGCGCCAGCAGCCAAGTGGGAACAGGGGGCCAAGGAGACACTGAAGCTTTCTTT	CASSQVGTGGQGDTEAFF
TRBV13	.	TRBD2	TRBJ2-4	TGTGCCAGCAGCTTCCAGACTAGCGATAAAAACATTCAGTACTTC	CASSFQTSDKNIQYF
TRBV27	.	.	TRBJ2-7	TGTGCCAGCAGTTTAACAGGGTTGAACGAGCAGTACTTC	CASSLTGLNEQYF
TRBV9	few	TRBD1	TRBJ2-4	TGTGCCAGCAGCGTAGATGAGGGGGCGGTTGAAAACATTCAGTACTTC	CASSVDEGAVENIQYF
TRBV7-9	.	.	TRBJ2-7	TGTGCCAGCAGCTTAATGGGGACCTACGAGCAGTACTTC	CASSLMGTYEQYF
TRBV6-5	.	TRBD1	TRBJ1-1	TGTGCCAGCAGTCCGACAGGGCTTGGCACTGAAGCTTTCTTT	CASSPTGLGTEAFF
TRBV28	.	TRBD1	TRBJ1-1	TGTGCCAGCACTTTGGAGGGGGCAGGGACTGAAGCTTTCTTT	CASTLEGAGTEAFF
TRBV28	.	.	TRBJ1-2	TGTGCCAGCAGTTTTTTTTCAGGGGCGGGCTATGGCTACACCTTC	CASSFFSGAGYGYTF
TRBV15	.	TRBD1	TRBJ2-1	TGTGCCACCAGTCGAGACAGGGGGCTTTCGGCAAATGAGCAGTTCTTC	CATSRDRGLSANEQFF
TRBV7-5	.	.	TRBJ1-5	TGTGCCAGAAGCTTAGCTGGACCCTATCAGGATCCCTATAGCAATCAGCCCCAGCATTTT	CARSLAGPYQDPYSNQPQHF
TRBV6-6	.	TRBD2	TRBJ2-5	TGTGCCAGCAGTTACTTACTAGCGGGATCCCAAGAGACCCAGTACTTC	CASSYLLAGSQETQYF
TRBV7-9	.	.	TRBJ2-1	TGTGCCAGCAGCTCTCGGGACTCGTACAATGAGCAGTTCTTC	CASSSRDSYNEQFF
TRBV27	once	TRBD2	TRBJ2-1	TGTGCCAGCAGTTTAACCAGCGGGGGAGTCCCCTACAATGAGCAGTTCTTC	CASSLTSGGVPYNEQFF
TRBV4-1	.	.	TRBJ2-5	TGCGCCAGCAGCCAAGAGGGCGTAGGGACCCAGTACTTC	CASSQEGVGTQYF
TRBV7-2	.	.	TRBJ1-6	TGTGCCAGCAGCTTACGCAGCCAGGGACATTCACCCCTCCACTTT	CASSLRSQGHSPLHF
TRBV5-1	.	.	TRBJ1-5	TGCGCCAGCAGCTTGGACGGGAGCAATCAGCCCCAGCATTTT	CASSLDGSNQPQHF
TRBV4-3	.	TRBD1	TRBJ1-1	TGCGCCAGCAGCGTGCGGGACAGGAACACTGAAGCTTTCTTT	CASSVRDRNTEAFF
TRBV7-8	.	.	TRBJ1-6	TGTGCCAGCAGCTACCTCTCCCTGAGCTCCTATAATTCACCCCTCCACTTT	CASSYLSLSSYNSPLHF
TRBV27	.	.	TRBJ1-1	TGTGCCAGCAGTTTTCGGACTAACACTGAAGCTTTCTTT	CASSFRTNTEAFF
TRBV6-5	.	.	TRBJ1-2	TGTGCCAGCAGTTACGGGGGTCTGGGCTATGGCTACACCTTC	CASSYGGLGYGYTF
TRBV7-3	.	TRBD1	TRBJ1-4	TGTGCCAGCAGCTTAACCCCAGGGGGCGAACAGGCAACTAATGAAAAACTGTTTTTT	CASSLTPGGEQATNEKLFF
TRBV5-1	.	.	TRBJ2-3	TGCGCCAGCAGCTTGAGTGAGGATACGCAGTATTTT	CASSLSEDTQYF
TRBV2	.	.	TRBJ2-5	TGTGCCAGCAGTGGACTAGAGGGGTTCAGGACCCAGTACTTC	CASSGLEGFRTQYF
TRBV7-6	.	TRBD1	TRBJ1-1	TGTGCCAGCAGCTCGGCCAGGGGGCCTCTGAACACTGAAGCTTTCTTT	CASSSARGPLNTEAFF
TRBV25-1	.	.	TRBJ1-1	TGTGCCAGCAGTGCCACCGGGACGGCAATGGGAGCTTTCTTT	CASSATGTAMGAFF
TRBV27	.	.	TRBJ1-4	TGTGCCAGCAGTCCTAGCCCCGGACAGCTTGCAACTAATGAAAAACTGTTTTTT	CASSPSPGQLATNEKLFF
TRBV5-6	.	TRBD1	TRBJ2-7	TGTGCCAGCAGCTCGGGGGACAGGACCTACGAGCAGTACTTC	CASSSGDRTYEQYF
TRBV27	.	.	TRBJ1-1	TGTGCCAGCAGTCTCTTAGCGAACACTGAAGCTTTCTTT	CASSLLANTEAFF
TRBV12-5	.	.	TRBJ2-1	TGTGCTAGTGCCATGGGGCATCCGGAGGGAGAGCAGTTCTTC	CASAMGHPEGEQFF
TRBV28	.	TRBD1	TRBJ1-1	TGTGCCAGCAGTTTATCAGGGGGCGTTGAAGCTTTCTTT	CASSLSGGVEAFF
TRBV7-6	.	TRBD1	TRBJ2-7	TGTGCCAGCGGTCCGGGGACAGGAGGGGAGCAGTACTTC	CASGPGTGGEQYF
TRBV7-2	once	.	TRBJ2-1	TGTGCCAGCAGCCCCGTCGTGGACTCCTTAACCAATGAGCAGTTCTTC	CASSPVVDSLTNEQFF